Each of the 9 T cell receptor beta chains below was sequenced from the same sample in a study of blood T cell repertoires in COVID-19. Sequenced by immunoSEQ multiplex PCR; TCRdb stores in-frame clones only, minus some. There are about 170,000 clones in the sample; roughly four fifths occur only once, and around 2.4% lies in the top ten. The sample consisted of peripheral blood. These receptor sequences come from a human donor with acute or convalescent COVID-19. The donor label of this sample is uncertain.

The chain links TRBV5-6 to TRBJ1-4, with 10 bases lining up with TRBD1. CDR3 length: 15 residues. With 4 bases clipped from V and 8 bases from J, the junction kept 8 bases outside the gene matches. Germline lookup yields CDR1 SGHDT and CDR2 YYEEEE. This CDR3 is CASSLRQGAGEKLFF. DNA for the CDR3: TGTGCCAGCAGCCTACGACAGGGGGCTGGCGAAAAACTGTTTTTT.

V gene TRBV18 combines with J gene TRBJ2-7; 7 bases align to TRBD2. The ends lost 5 bases at V and 3 bases at J; junction bases unmatched: 7. The length of the CDR3 is 14 residues. The germline V gene has CDR1 KGHSH and CDR2 LQKENI. This chain's CDR3 is CASSSTSENYEQYF. The CDR3 DNA sequence: TGTGCCAGCTCATCAACTAGCGAAAACTACGAGCAGTACTTC.

This clone appeared a few times. The chain recombines TRBV27 with TRBJ1-6; maybe TRBD1 (5 bases). Germline V gives CDR1 MNHEY, CDR2 SMNVEV (reference sequence). The CDR3 runs to 15 residues. V lost 5 bases and J lost 7, with 15 bases in between. The CDR3 sequence: CASSRRDLENSPLHF. In DNA form, the CDR3 reads TGTGCCAGCAGTAGGCGGGACCTAGAGAATTCACCCCTCCACTTT.

The chain couples TRBV9 to TRBJ2-1, with D perhaps matching TRBD2 (6 bases). Germline CDR1 reads SGDLS; CDR2 reads YYNGEE. V was pared by 3 bases and J by 9 bases, with 19 bases between. This CDR3 is 15 amino acids long. The CDR3 bases are TGTGCCAGCAGCGCCTCCCATGTGGGAGGAGCTGAGCAGTTCTTC. This translates into CASSASHVGGAEQFF.

The chain links TRBV3-1 (or the pseudogene TRBV3-2) to TRBJ2-1, with 7 bases that match TRBD2. The germline V gene encodes CDR1 LGHDT and CDR2 YNNKEL (reference sequence). J gave up 0 bases and V 2 bases, and 4 bases lay outside the gene matches. The CDR3 consists of 16 residues. CDR3 amino acids: CASSQWGGGSYNEQFF. The CDR3 DNA reads TGTGCCAGCAGCCAATGGGGCGGGGGCTCCTACAATGAGCAGTTCTTC.

The rearrangement uses TRBV23-1 and TRBJ2-2, with D maybe TRBD1 (5 bases). TRBV23-1 is an open reading frame, and its role is uncertain. Trimming removed 8 bases at V and 2 bases at J, with 21 bases between. The CDR3 totals 17 residues. The chain's CDR3 is CASFCTGLFPNTGELFF. CDR3 DNA: TGCGCCAGCTTTTGTACAGGTCTGTTCCCTAACACCGGGGAGCTGTTTTTT.

This rearrangement joins TRBV10-3 to TRBJ2-1, with D possibly TRBD2 on 6 matching bases. Per germline, CDR1 ENHRY and CDR2 SYGVKD. Trimming removed 8 bases at V and 8 bases at J, with 16 bases between. This CDR3 spans 13 amino acids. CDR3 DNA: TGTGCCATCCGGGAAGGCGGGGTCGATGAGCAGTTCTTC. It translates to CAIREGGVDEQFF.

This clone was picked up one time. The genes are TRBV10-3 and TRBJ1-2; 9 bases align to TRBD1. The CDR3 consists of 13 residues. Per the germline V gene, CDR1 is ENHRY and CDR2 is SYGVKD. The V and J ends lost 11 bases and 4 bases, in that order; junction bases with no gene match: 8. CDR3 nucleotide sequence: TGTGCCGTCGCCGGGACAGGGTTCTATGGCTACACCTTC. Encoded protein: CAVAGTGFYGYTF.

J is TRBJ2-4 and V is TRBV2; D is unresolved. Germline CDR1 is SNHLY and CDR2 is FYNNEI. V was pared by 8 bases and J by 4 bases, with 6 bases between. CDR3 size: 11 residues. The CDR3 nucleotides read TGTGCCAGCGCGACTAAAAACATTCAGTACTTC. Its protein is CASATKNIQYF.